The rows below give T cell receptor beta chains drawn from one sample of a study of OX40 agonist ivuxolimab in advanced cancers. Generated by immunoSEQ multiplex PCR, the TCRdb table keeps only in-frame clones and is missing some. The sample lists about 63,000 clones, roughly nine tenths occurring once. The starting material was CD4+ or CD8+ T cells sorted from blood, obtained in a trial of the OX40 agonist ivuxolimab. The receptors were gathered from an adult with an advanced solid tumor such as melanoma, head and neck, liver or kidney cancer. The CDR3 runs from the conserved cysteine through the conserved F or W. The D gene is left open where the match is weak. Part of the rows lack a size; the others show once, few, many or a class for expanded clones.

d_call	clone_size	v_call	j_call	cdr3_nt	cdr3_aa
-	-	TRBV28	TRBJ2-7	TGTGCCGCAGGCTCCTACGAGCAGTACTTC	CAAGSYEQYF
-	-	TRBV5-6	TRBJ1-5	TGTGCCAGCAGCCTAACCGGGACTCCAAAGCAGCCCCAGCATTTT	CASSLTGTPKQPQHF
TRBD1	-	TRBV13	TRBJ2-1	TGTGCCAGCAGCGCCCCTCCAGGGGGCTCCTACAATGAGCAGTTCTTC	CASSAPPGGSYNEQFF
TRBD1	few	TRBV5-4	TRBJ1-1	TGTGCCAGCAGCTCCAGGGGGCCCAAGAACACTGAAGCTTTCTTT	CASSSRGPKNTEAFF
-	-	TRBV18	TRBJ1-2	TGTGCCAGCTCCCTCACCGACCGAAACTATGGCTACACCTTC	CASSLTDRNYGYTF
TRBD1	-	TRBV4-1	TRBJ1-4	TGCGCCAGCAGCCAACTGAGGGGGCGGTATGAAAAACTGTTTTTT	CASSQLRGRYEKLFF
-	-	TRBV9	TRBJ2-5	TGTGCCAGCAGCGGGCAGCAAGAGACCCAGTACTTC	CASSGQQETQYF
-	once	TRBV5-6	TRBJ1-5	TGTGCCAGCAGCTTAGGGATCAGGGATAGCAATCAGCCCCAGCATTTT	CASSLGIRDSNQPQHF
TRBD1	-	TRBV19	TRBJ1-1	TGTGCCAGTAGTATGAAGGACAGGTACCTCACTGAAGCTTTCTTT	CASSMKDRYLTEAFF
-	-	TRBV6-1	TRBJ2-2	TGTGCCAGCAGTGGGTTGAGGTTCGTGGGCTCCGGGGAGCTGTTTTTT	CASSGLRFVGSGELFF
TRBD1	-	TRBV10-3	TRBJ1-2	TGTGCCATCAGTGCAGACAGGGGGCAGCGCGGCTACACCTTC	CAISADRGQRGYTF
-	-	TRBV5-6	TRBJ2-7	TGTGCCAGCAGCTCCCTCGTTATGGGTTCGGGCGAGCAGTACTTC	CASSSLVMGSGEQYF
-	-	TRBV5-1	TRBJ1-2	TGCGCCAGCAGCTTCGTTAGTCAGGGAGACGACTACACCTTC	CASSFVSQGDDYTF
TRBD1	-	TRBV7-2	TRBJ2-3	TGTGCCAGCAGCGGAAGGCTAGGACAGGGGAGGTTTGGGCATACGCAGTATTTT	CASSGRLGQGRFGHTQYF
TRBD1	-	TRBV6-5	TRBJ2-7	TGTGCCAGCAGTTACCGGGACAGGATCTCCTACGAGCAGTACTTC	CASSYRDRISYEQYF
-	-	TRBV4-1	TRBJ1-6	TGCGCCAGCAGCCAGGCTCTCGGGCGTTATAATTCACCCCTCCACTTT	CASSQALGRYNSPLHF
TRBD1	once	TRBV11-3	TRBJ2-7	TGTGCCAGCAGCTTCGGGACAGGGCAGCGCGAGCAGTACTTC	CASSFGTGQREQYF
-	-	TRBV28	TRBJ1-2	TGTGCCAGCAGTTTAATCGGGACCATTTCTAACTATGGCTACACCTTC	CASSLIGTISNYGYTF
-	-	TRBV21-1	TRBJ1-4	TGTGCCAGCAGAACCCCCCACAGGACAGGGCGGGAAAAACTGTTTTTT	CASRTPHRTGREKLFF
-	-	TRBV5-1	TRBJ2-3	TGCGCCAGCAGCTTCGGCGGAGATACGCAGTATTTT	CASSFGGDTQYF
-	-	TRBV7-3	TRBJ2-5	TGTGCCAGCAGCCGGGGACATCAAGAGACCCAGTACTTC	CASSRGHQETQYF
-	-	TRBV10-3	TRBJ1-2	TGTGCCATCAGTGTCTCGTCCAGGGGAACTTGGGGCTACACCTTC	CAISVSSRGTWGYTF
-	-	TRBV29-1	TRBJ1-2	TGCAGCGTTCTTGACGGGAACTATGGCTACACCTTC	CSVLDGNYGYTF
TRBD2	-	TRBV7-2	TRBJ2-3	TGTGCCAGCAGCTTAGGGGCGGGAGACCGCTATTTT	CASSLGAGDRYF
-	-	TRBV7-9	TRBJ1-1	TGTGCCAGCAGTTTACAGGGGAACACTGAAGCTTTCTTT	CASSLQGNTEAFF
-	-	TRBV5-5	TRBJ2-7	TGTGCCAGCAGCCCGGGGAGCCTCAGCTCCTACGAGCAGTACTTC	CASSPGSLSSYEQYF
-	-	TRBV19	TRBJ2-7	TGTGCCAGTAGTATAAGCTGGCAGGGGGGGGCCTACGAGCAGTACTTC	CASSISWQGGAYEQYF
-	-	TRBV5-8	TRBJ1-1	TGTGCCAGCAGCTCGTGGACAGTTATGAACACTGAAGCTTTCTTT	CASSSWTVMNTEAFF
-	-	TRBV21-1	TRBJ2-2	TGTGCCAGCAGCTCCACGAGCAGGGGAACCGGGGAGCTGTTTTTT	CASSSTSRGTGELFF
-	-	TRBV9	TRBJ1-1	TGTGCCAGCAGCTGGGGAGGGGAGGGCACTGAAGCTTTCTTT	CASSWGGEGTEAFF
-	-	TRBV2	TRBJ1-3	TGTGCCAGCTTGAGGGAGGCCCAAGGAAACACCATATATTTT	CASLREAQGNTIYF
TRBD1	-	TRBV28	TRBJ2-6	TGTGCCAGCAGTTCCGGGACAGGTACAGGGGCCAACGTCCTGACTTTC	CASSSGTGTGANVLTF
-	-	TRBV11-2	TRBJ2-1	TGTGCCAGCAGCTGGTGGGACAATGAGCAGTTCTTC	CASSWWDNEQFF
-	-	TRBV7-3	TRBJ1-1	TGTGCCAGCAGCGGAGCCCCACAGGGTGAAGCTTTCTTT	CASSGAPQGEAFF
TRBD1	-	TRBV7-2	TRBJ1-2	TGTGCCAGCAGCTTAGTACAGGGGTGGCATGGCTACACCTTC	CASSLVQGWHGYTF
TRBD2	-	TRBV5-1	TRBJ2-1	TGCGCCAGCAGCTCGAACGGGAGGGCCTCTCCCCTAAAGATGAGTGAGCAGTTCTTC	CASSSNGRASPLKMSEQFF
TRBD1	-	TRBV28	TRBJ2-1	TGTGCCAGCAGTTCTGGGACAGGACTTTACAATGAGCAGTTCTTC	CASSSGTGLYNEQFF
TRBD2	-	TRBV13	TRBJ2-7	TGTGCCAGCAGCTTAGGTGGTGGGACTAGTTCGGGGGAGCAGTACTTC	CASSLGGGTSSGEQYF
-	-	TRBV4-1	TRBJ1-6	TGCGCCAGCAGCCAAGGTCCAGGGGCTCGCAATTCACCCCTCCACTTT	CASSQGPGARNSPLHF
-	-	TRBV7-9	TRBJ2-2	TGTGCCAGCAGCTTGGGGTACGGGGAGCTGTTTTTT	CASSLGYGELFF
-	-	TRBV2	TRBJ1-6	TGTGCCAGCAGTGACGCCTATTCACCCCTCCACTTT	CASSDAYSPLHF
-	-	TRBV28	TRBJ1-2	TGTGCCAGCAGTCTACGGGATTACGGCTACACCTTC	CASSLRDYGYTF
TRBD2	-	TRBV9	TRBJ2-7	TGTGCCAGCAGCGTAGGCCTAGCGGGGGCACTCTCCTACGAGCAGTACTTC	CASSVGLAGALSYEQYF
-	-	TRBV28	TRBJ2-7	TGTGCCAGCAGTCGATACTACGAGCAGTACTTC	CASSRYYEQYF
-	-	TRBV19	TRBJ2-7	TGTGCCAGTAGTAGCCGATGGGGGTCCTACGAGCAGTACTTC	CASSSRWGSYEQYF
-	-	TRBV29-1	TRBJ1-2	TGCAGCGTTGAAGAACTTGGCTATGGCTACACCTTC	CSVEELGYGYTF
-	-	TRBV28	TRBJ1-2	TGTGCCAGCAGTTTAAGCGCAGGGCAGGGGCCGACGGGCTACACCTTC	CASSLSAGQGPTGYTF
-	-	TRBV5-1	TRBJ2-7	TGCGCCAGCAGCCGCCGCTTAGGGCCAGGGACCTACGAGCAGTACTTC	CASSRRLGPGTYEQYF
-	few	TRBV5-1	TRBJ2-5	TGCGCCAGCAGCTTTGCAGGAGACCAAGAGACCCAGTACTTC	CASSFAGDQETQYF
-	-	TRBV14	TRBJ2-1	TGTGCCAGCAGCCAGGTCCGCGGGGTGCCGTTCTTC	CASSQVRGVPFF
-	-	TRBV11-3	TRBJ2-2	TGTGCCAGCAGCTCGCTGAGCGGGGAGCTGTTTTTT	CASSSLSGELFF
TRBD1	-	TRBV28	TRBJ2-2	TGTGCCAGCAGGGGACAGGGGGACAACACCGGGGAGCTGTTTTTT	CASRGQGDNTGELFF
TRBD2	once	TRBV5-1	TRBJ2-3	TGCGCCAGCAGCCCGGGGACTACCACAGATACGCAGTATTTT	CASSPGTTTDTQYF